This T cell receptor beta chain was retrieved from a study of T-cell memory formation after mild COVID-19. The V end was cut by 0 bases, the J end by 7 bases, with 12 bases between. Germline CDR1 reads DFQATT; CDR2 reads SNEGSKA (reference sequence). The CDR3 loop spans 13 amino acids. Worth noting for this clonotype: The antigen is unknown.

Whole-study results and caveats: Confirmation was lacking for SARS-CoV-2 specificity of second-wave clones that peaked on day 37.

cDNA libraries for TCR alpha and TCR beta, carrying sample barcodes and UMIs, came from 5'RACE with constant-segment primers. Via MiXCR, TCRdb re-called the 5' RACE reads, giving one row per CDR3 protein. The sample shows 350,000 to 450,000 distinct CDR3 sequences, about 20% of them seen only once. The sequenced material came from PBMCs or a T cell subset sorted from them (not recorded which). The J gene is TRBJ2-5, the V gene TRBV20-1, with D perhaps being TRBD1 or TRBD2 (6 bases each). The sequence was collected from an adult woman who had mild COVID-19 (a few samples of this study predate the infection). Cell type and time point are not known. Here the CDR3 reads CSAREGGRVTQYF. The CDR3 DNA is TGCAGTGCTAGAGAGGGGGGCAGGGTGACCCAGTACTTC.